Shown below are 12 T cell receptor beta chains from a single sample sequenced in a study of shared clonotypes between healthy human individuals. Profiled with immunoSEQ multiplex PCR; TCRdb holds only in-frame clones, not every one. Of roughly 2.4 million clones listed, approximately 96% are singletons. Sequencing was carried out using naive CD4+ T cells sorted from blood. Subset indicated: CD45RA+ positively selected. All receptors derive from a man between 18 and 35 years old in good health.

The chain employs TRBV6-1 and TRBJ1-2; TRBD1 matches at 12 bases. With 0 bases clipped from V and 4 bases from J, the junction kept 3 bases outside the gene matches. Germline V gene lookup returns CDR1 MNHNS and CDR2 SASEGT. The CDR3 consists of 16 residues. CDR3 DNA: TGTGCCAGCAGTGAAGCCGGGACAGGGGGCCTCTATGGCTACACCTTC. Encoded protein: CASSEAGTGGLYGYTF.

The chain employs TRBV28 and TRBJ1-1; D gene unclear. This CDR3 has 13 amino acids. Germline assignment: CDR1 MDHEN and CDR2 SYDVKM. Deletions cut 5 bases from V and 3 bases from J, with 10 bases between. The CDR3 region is CASSSDYDTEAFF. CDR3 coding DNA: TGTGCCAGCAGTAGCGATTACGACACTGAAGCTTTCTTT.

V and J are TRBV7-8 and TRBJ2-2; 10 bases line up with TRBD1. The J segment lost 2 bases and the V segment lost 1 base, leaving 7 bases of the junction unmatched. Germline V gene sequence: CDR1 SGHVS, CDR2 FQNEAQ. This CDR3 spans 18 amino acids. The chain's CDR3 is CASSLERQGAFNTGELFF. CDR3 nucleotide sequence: TGTGCCAGCAGCTTAGAAAGACAGGGGGCGTTTAACACCGGGGAGCTGTTTTTT.

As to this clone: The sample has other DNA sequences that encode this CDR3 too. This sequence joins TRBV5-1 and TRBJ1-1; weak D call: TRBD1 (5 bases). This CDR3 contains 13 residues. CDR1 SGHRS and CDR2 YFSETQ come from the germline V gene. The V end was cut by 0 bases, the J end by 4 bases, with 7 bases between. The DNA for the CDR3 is TGCGCCAGCAGCTTGGGGGGGAGCACTGAAGCTTTCTTT. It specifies CASSLGGSTEAFF.

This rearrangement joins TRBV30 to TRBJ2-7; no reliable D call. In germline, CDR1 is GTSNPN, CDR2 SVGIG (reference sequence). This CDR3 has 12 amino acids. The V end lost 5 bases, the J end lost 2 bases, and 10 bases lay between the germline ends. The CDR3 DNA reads TGTGCCTGGGCCCCAGGTCCCTACGAGCAGTACTTC. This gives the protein CAWAPGPYEQYF.

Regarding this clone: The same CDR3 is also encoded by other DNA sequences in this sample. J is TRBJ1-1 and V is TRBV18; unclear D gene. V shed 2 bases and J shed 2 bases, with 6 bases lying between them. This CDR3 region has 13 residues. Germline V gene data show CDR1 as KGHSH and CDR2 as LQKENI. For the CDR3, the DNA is TGTGCCAGCTCACCATCGGCCAACACTGAAGCTTTCTTT. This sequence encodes CASSPSANTEAFF. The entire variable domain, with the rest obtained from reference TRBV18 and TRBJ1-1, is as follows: NAGVMQNPRHLVRRRGQEARLRCSPMKGHSHVYWYRQLPEEGLKFMVYLQKENIIDESGMPKERFSAEFPKEGPSILRIQQVVRGDSAAYFCASSPSANTEAFFGQGTRLTVV.

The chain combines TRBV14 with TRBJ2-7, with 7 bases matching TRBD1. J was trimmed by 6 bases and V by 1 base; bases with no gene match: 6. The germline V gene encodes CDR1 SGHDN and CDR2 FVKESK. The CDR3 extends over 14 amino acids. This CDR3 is CASSQVTGVREQYF. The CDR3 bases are TGTGCCAGCAGCCAAGTTACAGGGGTGCGCGAGCAGTACTTC. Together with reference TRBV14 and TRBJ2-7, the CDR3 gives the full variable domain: EAGVTQFPSHSVIEKGQTVTLRCDPISGHDNLYWYRRVMGKEIKFLLHFVKESKQDESGMPNNRFLAERTGGTYSTLKVQPAELEDSGVYFCASSQVTGVREQYFGPGTRLTVT.

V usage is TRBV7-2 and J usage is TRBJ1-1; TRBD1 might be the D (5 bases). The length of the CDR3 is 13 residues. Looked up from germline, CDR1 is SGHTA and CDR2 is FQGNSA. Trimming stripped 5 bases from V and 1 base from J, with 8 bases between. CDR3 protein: CASSRQPNTEAFF. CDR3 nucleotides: TGTGCCAGCAGCCGACAGCCGAACACTGAAGCTTTCTTT.

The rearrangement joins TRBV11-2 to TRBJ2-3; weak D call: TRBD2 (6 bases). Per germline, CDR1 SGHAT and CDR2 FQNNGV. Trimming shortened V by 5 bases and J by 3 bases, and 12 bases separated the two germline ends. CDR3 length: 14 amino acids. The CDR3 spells CASSLNGGTDTQYF. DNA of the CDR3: TGTGCCAGCAGCCTCAACGGGGGAACAGATACGCAGTATTTT.

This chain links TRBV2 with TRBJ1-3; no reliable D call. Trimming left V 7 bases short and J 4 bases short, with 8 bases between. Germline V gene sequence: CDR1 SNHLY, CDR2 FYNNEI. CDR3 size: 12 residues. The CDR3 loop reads CASTITGNTIYF. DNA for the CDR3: TGTGCCAGCACGATAACCGGAAACACCATATATTTT. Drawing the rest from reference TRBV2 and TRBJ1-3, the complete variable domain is EPEVTQTPSHQVTQMGQEVILRCVPISNHLYFYWYRQILGQKVEFLVSFYNNEISEKSEIFDDQFSVERPDGSNFTLKIRSTKLEDSAMYFCASTITGNTIYFGEGSWLTVV.

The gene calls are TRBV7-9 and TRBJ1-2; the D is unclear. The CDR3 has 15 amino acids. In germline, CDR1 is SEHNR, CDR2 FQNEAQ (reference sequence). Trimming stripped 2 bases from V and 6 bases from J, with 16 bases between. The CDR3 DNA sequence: TGTGCCAGCAGCTTACAGGATACCTCGTCGGATGGCTACACCTTC. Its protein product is CASSLQDTSSDGYTF.

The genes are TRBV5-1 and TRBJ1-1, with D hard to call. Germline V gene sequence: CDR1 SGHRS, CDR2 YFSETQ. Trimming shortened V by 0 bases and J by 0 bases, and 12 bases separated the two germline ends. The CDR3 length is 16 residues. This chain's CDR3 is CASSLGGGIMNTEAFF. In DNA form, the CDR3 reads TGCGCCAGCAGCTTGGGCGGCGGTATTATGAACACTGAAGCTTTCTTT.